This TCR beta chain came from a study of blood T cell repertoires in COVID-19. The wider study: The samples span acute and convalescent COVID-19 from the United States, Italy and Spain. T cells, B-cell-depleted T cells, or PBMCs supplied cDNA or gDNA.

Germline V lookup: CDR1 SGHAT, CDR2 FQNNGV. The CDR3 spans 13 residues. V was shortened by 7 bases and J by 7 bases, with 13 bases between the two germline ends. In the source study's methods: Quantification of nucleated cells was approximated via reference gene primer amplification. Profiled with immunoSEQ multiplex PCR; TCRdb holds only in-frame clones, not every one. The DNA was the basis for D and trimming; V, J and clone size are from that table. The sample carries 250,000 to 350,000 clones, about nine tenths recorded once. The receptor was isolated from a woman aged 50 to 60 who had recovered from COVID-19. The chain combines TRBV11-2 with TRBJ1-4; no definite D call. Specimen: peripheral blood. CDR3 coding DNA: TGTGCCAGCAATTGGGAGGGCGGTGAAAAACTGTTTTTT. Translated: CASNWEGGEKLFF.